These T cell receptor beta chains were read from a single sample in a study of T cells in Graves' hyperthyroidism and ophthalmopathy. TCRdb itself ran the multiplex PCR reads through MiXCR, one entry per CDR3 protein. Of hundreds of thousands of distinct CDR3 sequences listed, 38% are singletons. The sequencing input was blood. These receptors all come from a man in his late teens or twenties with Graves' hyperthyroidism. Both conserved end residues are trimmed from each CDR3. Each record gives: clone size, V gene, CDR3 protein. Only part of the rows carry a size: once, few, many, or a class if the clone is expanded.

abundance: many; v_gene: TRBV15; CDR3aa: ATSTANYGYT
abundance: few; v_gene: TRBV6-5; CDR3aa: ASSYELGAYEQY
abundance: once; v_gene: TRBV12-3/TRBV12-4; CDR3aa: ASREQGDAYEQY
abundance: few; v_gene: TRBV20-1; CDR3aa: SATEESSYEQY
abundance: -; v_gene: TRBV2; CDR3aa: ASKPDRVDTGELF
abundance: few; v_gene: TRBV19; CDR3aa: ASSKEGPGGELF
abundance: few; v_gene: TRBV12-3/TRBV12-4; CDR3aa: ASSFGQGAQPQH
abundance: many; v_gene: TRBV19; CDR3aa: ASSKEAGGAF
abundance: -; v_gene: TRBV30; CDR3aa: AWSFRTVNTEAF
abundance: few; v_gene: TRBV24-1; CDR3aa: ASSYSQELETQY
abundance: many; v_gene: TRBV4-1; CDR3aa: ASSQSQGAGGYGYT
abundance: -; v_gene: TRBV9; CDR3aa: ASSVVQGVPEAF
abundance: many; v_gene: TRBV19; CDR3aa: ASDWGVSNQPQH
abundance: many; v_gene: TRBV10-3; CDR3aa: AIGGTKGHEQY
abundance: -; v_gene: TRBV6-1; CDR3aa: ATSELRDRGYGYT
abundance: once; v_gene: TRBV7-8; CDR3aa: ASSLYSRGAYEQY
abundance: -; v_gene: TRBV29-1; CDR3aa: SQHGVNQPQH
abundance: -; v_gene: TRBV28; CDR3aa: ASWGAGELF